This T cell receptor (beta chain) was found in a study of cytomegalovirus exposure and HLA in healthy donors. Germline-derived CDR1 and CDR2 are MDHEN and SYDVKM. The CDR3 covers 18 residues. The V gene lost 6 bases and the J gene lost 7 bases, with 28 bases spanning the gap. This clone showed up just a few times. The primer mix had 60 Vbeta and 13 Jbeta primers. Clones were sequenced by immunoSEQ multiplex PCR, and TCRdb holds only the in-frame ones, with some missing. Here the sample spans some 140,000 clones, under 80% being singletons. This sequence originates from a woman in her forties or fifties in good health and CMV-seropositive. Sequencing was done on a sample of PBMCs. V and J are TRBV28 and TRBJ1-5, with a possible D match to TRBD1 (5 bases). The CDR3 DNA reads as TGTGCCAGCAGAACGGGGGGGAACACAAAAACGGGTGACCAGCCCCAGCATTTT. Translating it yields CASRTGGNTKTGDQPQHF.